The rows below give T cell receptor beta chains drawn from one sample of a study of shared clonotypes between healthy human individuals. Libraries were prepared by immunoSEQ multiplex PCR; TCRdb keeps only in-frame clonotypes and omits some of them. The sample lists about 450,000 clones; about 80% were seen once. The sample consisted of PBMCs. Source of these receptors: a woman in her forties in good health. Some clones in this sample may be carry-over from other donors' samples. CDR3s include the opening cysteine and the closing phenylalanine or tryptophan. Each record gives: J gene, D gene, CDR3 length, clone size, V gene, CDR3 DNA, CDR3 protein. The D gene is left open where the match is weak. Expanded clones get a size class; other rows say once, few or many, or leave the size out.

>TRBJ1-1|.|17|once|TRBV5-1
TGCGCCAGCAGCTTGGCCCGCGGGGGCGGTGGGAACACTGAAGCTTTCTTT
CASSLARGGGGNTEAFF
>TRBJ2-2|.|14|.|TRBV6-5
TGTGCCAGCAGCCACAGGGTTCGTACCGGGGAGCTGTTTTTT
CASSHRVRTGELFF
>TRBJ2-1|.|11|.|TRBV18
TGTGCCAGCTCTCGAGGAGGCGAGCAGTTCTTC
CASSRGGEQFF
>TRBJ1-1|.|17|.|TRBV7-8
TGTGCCAGCAGCTCAGCCAGGGGTTGGACATTGGACACTGAAGCTTTCTTT
CASSSARGWTLDTEAFF
>TRBJ2-7|.|12|once|TRBV11-2
TGTGCCAGCTCGGTCCTCTCCTACGAGCAGTACTTC
CASSVLSYEQYF
>TRBJ2-5|.|13|.|TRBV5-1
TGCGCCAGCAGCTTGTTCGGAGAAGAGACCCAGTACTTC
CASSLFGEETQYF
>TRBJ2-3|.|13|few|TRBV6-4
TGTGCCAGCAGCCAACAGAAGGGGTTAACGCAGTATTTT
CASSQQKGLTQYF
>TRBJ2-1|TRBD2|15|many|TRBV19
TGTGCCAGTAGTACCGGACTAGCGGGAAGGCATGAGCAGTTCTTC
CASSTGLAGRHEQFF
>TRBJ1-2|.|13|.|TRBV7-2
TGTGCCAGCAGCTACGGGGGCGACTATGGCTACACCTTC
CASSYGGDYGYTF
>TRBJ1-5|TRBD1|17|.|TRBV19
TGTGCCAGTAGTATAACCAGAGGGACAGACTACAATCAGCCCCAGCATTTT
CASSITRGTDYNQPQHF
>TRBJ2-7|.|12|.|TRBV7-2
TGTGCCAGCGAGAGGGTCGGCTACGAGCAGTACTTC
CASERVGYEQYF
>TRBJ2-7|.|15|.|TRBV7-6
TGTGCCAGCAGCCTCCGGGCGGAAAGCTCCTACGAGCAGTACTTC
CASSLRAESSYEQYF
>TRBJ2-5|TRBD1|16|.|TRBV28
TGTGCCAGCAGTTCGGGACAGGGAGGACTCAGGGAGACCCAGTACTTC
CASSSGQGGLRETQYF
>TRBJ2-5|TRBD1|14|.|TRBV28
TGTGTCAGCAGTCGGACAGGGTCCCAAGAGACCCAGTACTTC
CVSSRTGSQETQYF
>TRBJ2-1|TRBD2|15|few|TRBV11-3
TGTGCCAGCAGCTTAGCCGGGACTAGCGACAATGAGCAGTTCTTC
CASSLAGTSDNEQFF
>TRBJ2-1|.|14|.|TRBV7-9
TGTGCCAGCAGCCCGCAAGAGGGGTTAAATGAGCAGTTCTTC
CASSPQEGLNEQFF
>TRBJ2-1|TRBD2|14|.|TRBV2
TGTGCCAGCAGTGATGGGACTAGCGTCAATGAGCAGTTCTTC
CASSDGTSVNEQFF
>TRBJ1-5|TRBD1|15|.|TRBV6-5
TGTGCCAGCAGTCGTGACAGGGCCGGCAATCAGCCCCAGCATTTT
CASSRDRAGNQPQHF
>TRBJ2-1|.|17|.|TRBV4-1
TGCGCCAGCAGCCAAGTAAAGGGCGGGGGCCCCTACAATGAGCAGTTCTTC
CASSQVKGGGPYNEQFF
>TRBJ2-2|TRBD1|16|.|TRBV5-1
TGCGCCAGCAGCTTAGGAGGGACAGGGCCCACCGGGGAGCTGTTTTTT
CASSLGGTGPTGELFF
>TRBJ2-5|TRBD1|15|.|TRBV5-1
TGCGCCAGCAGCCCGGGACAGGGGGCTTGGGAGACCCAGTACTTC
CASSPGQGAWETQYF
>TRBJ2-5|TRBD2|17|.|TRBV19
TGTGCCAGTAGTATGGGACTAGCGGGAGCCTCTGGTGAGACCCAGTACTTC
CASSMGLAGASGETQYF
>TRBJ2-3|.|15|.|TRBV2
TGTGCCAGCAGTGAAGGGGGTGGGAACACAGATACGCAGTATTTT
CASSEGGGNTDTQYF
>TRBJ2-1|TRBD2|15|.|TRBV29-1
TGCAGCGTTGATGCCGGGACTAGCGCTATAACTGAGCAGTTCTTC
CSVDAGTSAITEQFF
>TRBJ2-2|.|16|.|TRBV2
TGTGCCAGCAGTTCCCGCAGGCCCTCGAACACCGGGGAGCTGTTTTTT
CASSSRRPSNTGELFF
>TRBJ1-1|TRBD1|15|.|TRBV9
TGTGCCAGCAGCCCTCGGGGACAGGGGGCGACTGAAGCTTTCTTT
CASSPRGQGATEAFF
>TRBJ1-5|.|17|once|TRBV27
TGTGCCAGCAGTTTATTAGGGGGGCGCTATGAGAATCAGCCCCAGCATTTT
CASSLLGGRYENQPQHF
>TRBJ2-1|TRBD1|14|.|TRBV2
TGTGCCAGCACCCGCGGGGACAGGGGTAATGAGCAGTTCTTC
CASTRGDRGNEQFF
>TRBJ2-7|.|20|many|TRBV28
TGTGCCAGCAGTTTATTTCGGGGGTCTAATTTCGAATTGGAGAGCTACGAGCAGTACTTC
CASSLFRGSNFELESYEQYF